These T cell receptor beta chains were read from a single sample in a study of cytomegalovirus exposure and HLA in healthy donors. Method: immunoSEQ multiplex PCR; TCRdb's copy keeps in-frame clones and lacks some. The sample records 150,000 to 200,000 clones, about 80% being singletons. The sample was PBMCs. These receptors were taken from a man aged 25 to 40 in good health and CMV-seronegative. Both conserved end residues are part of each CDR3. D genes are given only for firm matches. Expanded clones are given a class, and other clones once, few, many or no size at all.

d_call clone_size j_call v_call cdr3_aa cdr3_nt
. . TRBJ2-7 TRBV27 CASRVLAPSGYEQYF TGTGCCAGCAGGGTGCTAGCGCCAAGCGGATACGAGCAGTACTTC
. . TRBJ1-5 TRBV30 CAWSVSGRGKPQHF TGTGCCTGGAGTGTATCGGGACGGGGGAAGCCCCAGCATTTT
. few TRBJ2-4 TRBV7-8 CASSLEIAIAKNIQYF TGTGCCAGCAGCTTAGAGATAGCGATAGCCAAAAACATTCAGTACTTC
. . TRBJ1-3 TRBV7-2 CASSLRGNRGNTIYF TGTGCCAGCAGCTTAAGGGGGAACAGGGGAAACACCATATATTTT
. once TRBJ1-1 TRBV18 CASSEGGAVNTEAFF TGTGCCAGCTCAGAAGGGGGGGCAGTCAACACTGAAGCTTTCTTT
. . TRBJ1-5 TRBV27 CASSPEGDQPQHF TGTGCCAGCAGTCCCGAAGGGGATCAGCCCCAGCATTTT
TRBD1 . TRBJ1-3 TRBV25-1 CASSATGGSGNTIYF TGTGCCAGCAGTGCCACAGGGGGCTCTGGAAACACCATATATTTT
. . TRBJ1-1 TRBV2 CASTPGDTEAFF TGTGCCAGCACCCCAGGGGACACTGAAGCTTTCTTT
TRBD1 . TRBJ1-1 TRBV7-3 CASSPRGLGNTEAFF TGTGCCAGCAGCCCCAGGGGGTTAGGGAACACTGAAGCTTTCTTT
TRBD2 . TRBJ2-7 TRBV27 CASTTAGGGTYEQYF TGTGCCAGCACCACCGCTGGGGGGGGTACATACGAGCAGTACTTC
TRBD1 . TRBJ2-7 TRBV7-9 CASSLAGQGAYEQYF TGTGCCAGCAGCTTAGCGGGACAGGGGGCCTACGAGCAGTACTTC
. . TRBJ2-7 TRBV29-1 CSVGKTGGASYEQYF TGCAGCGTTGGGAAAACAGGGGGGGCTTCCTACGAGCAGTACTTC
TRBD1 once TRBJ1-2 TRBV4-1 CASSRQGDHYGYTF TGCGCCAGCAGCCGCCAGGGGGATCACTATGGCTACACCTTC
. . TRBJ1-1 TRBV19 CASSMKRLGTEAFF TGTGCCAGTAGTATGAAGCGCTTGGGTACTGAAGCTTTCTTT
. . TRBJ1-1 TRBV28 CASSLSRRQFEAFF TGTGCCAGCAGTTTAAGCCGGCGACAGTTTGAAGCTTTCTTT
TRBD2 . TRBJ2-1 TRBV11-2 CASSGRLAGDYNEQFF TGTGCCAGCAGCGGGCGCCTAGCGGGGGATTACAATGAGCAGTTCTTC
TRBD1 . TRBJ2-7 TRBV12-5 CASGFTTGTGAYEQYF TGTGCTAGTGGTTTCACCACCGGGACAGGGGCCTACGAGCAGTACTTC
. . TRBJ1-1 TRBV7-6 CASSFGQRGTEAFF TGTGCCAGCAGCTTTGGACAAAGGGGAACTGAAGCTTTCTTT
TRBD1 few TRBJ1-6 TRBV30 CAWKFGTGYNSPLHF TGTGCCTGGAAGTTCGGGACAGGGTATAATTCACCCCTCCACTTT
TRBD2 once TRBJ2-5 TRBV2 CASGPPSGEFTETQYF TGTGCCAGCGGGCCCCCTAGCGGGGAGTTTACGGAGACCCAGTACTTC
TRBD1 . TRBJ1-1 TRBV6-1 CASSETRTGTEAFF TGTGCCAGCAGTGAAACCCGGACAGGGACCGAAGCTTTCTTT
TRBD1 . TRBJ1-2 TRBV6-1 CASSAGTGANYGYTF TGTGCCAGCAGTGCCGGGACAGGGGCTAACTATGGCTACACCTTC
TRBD1 . TRBJ1-2 TRBV4-3 CASSQDEGARGYTF TGCGCCAGCAGCCAAGATGAGGGGGCGCGGGGCTACACCTTC
. . TRBJ1-1 TRBV6-5 CASRSTRVAEAFF TGTGCCAGCAGGTCGACAAGAGTGGCTGAAGCTTTCTTT
TRBD1 . TRBJ1-4 TRBV10-3 CAISEKRGRTNEKLFF TGTGCCATCAGTGAAAAAAGGGGGCGTACTAATGAAAAACTGTTTTTT
. . TRBJ2-3 TRBV29-1 CSVDHDGSDTQYF TGCAGCGTTGATCATGACGGGTCAGATACGCAGTATTTT
. once TRBJ2-5 TRBV14 CASSPTTDWWETQYF TGTGCCAGCAGCCCTACGACGGACTGGTGGGAGACCCAGTACTTC
TRBD1 . TRBJ2-7 TRBV2 CASSFQDRGSYEQYF TGTGCCAGCAGTTTCCAGGACAGGGGCTCCTACGAGCAGTACTTC
. . TRBJ2-7 TRBV30 CAWRDRPHSYEQYF TGTGCCTGGAGAGACAGGCCCCACTCCTACGAGCAGTACTTC
TRBD2 . TRBJ2-7 TRBV7-3 CASSLASSGNNEQYF TGTGCCAGCAGCTTAGCGTCTAGCGGGAACAACGAGCAGTACTTC
TRBD2 once TRBJ2-2 TRBV7-9 CASRPKLAGGQNTGELFF TGTGCCAGCAGGCCGAAGCTAGCGGGAGGGCAAAACACCGGGGAGCTGTTTTTT
TRBD2 . TRBJ2-1 TRBV5-4 CASSSGGVNRDASNEQFF TGTGCCAGCAGCTCGGGGGGGGTGAACCGGGACGCGTCAAATGAGCAGTTCTTC
TRBD2 . TRBJ2-1 TRBV7-3 CASSLQRGAYNEQFF TGTGCCAGCAGCTTGCAGCGGGGGGCCTACAATGAGCAGTTCTTC
TRBD1 . TRBJ1-5 TRBV5-8 CASSLTGVSQPQHF TGTGCCAGCAGCTTAACAGGGGTGAGTCAGCCCCAGCATTTT
. few TRBJ2-1 TRBV5-1 CASSLGRNEQFF TGCGCCAGCAGCTTGGGGCGGAATGAGCAGTTCTTC
TRBD1 . TRBJ2-1 TRBV7-8 CASSSRDRGFNEQFF TGTGCCAGCAGCTCCCGGGACAGGGGATTCAATGAGCAGTTCTTC
TRBD2 . TRBJ2-7 TRBV10-1 CASSAGGRAREQYF TGCGCCAGCAGTGCAGGCGGGAGGGCACGCGAGCAGTACTTC
TRBD2 once TRBJ2-2 TRBV11-3 CASSLELAGGIDGELFF TGTGCCAGCAGCTTAGAACTAGCGGGAGGTATTGACGGGGAGCTGTTTTTT
TRBD2 . TRBJ2-5 TRBV30 CAWNSERGGPETQYF TGTGCCTGGAATAGTGAGCGGGGGGGCCCAGAGACCCAGTACTTC
. once TRBJ1-1 TRBV19 CASSVRNSRTEAFF TGTGCCAGTAGTGTGCGAAACAGTAGGACTGAAGCTTTCTTT
TRBD1 . TRBJ1-5 TRBV28 CASSPGTASNQPQHF TGTGCCAGCAGCCCGGGGACAGCTTCAAATCAGCCCCAGCATTTT
. . TRBJ1-3 TRBV4-3 CASSQGRGRSGNTIYF TGCGCCAGCAGCCAAGGAAGAGGCCGCTCTGGAAACACCATATATTTT
. . TRBJ2-1 TRBV5-4 CASSLVPSAYNEQFF TGTGCCAGCAGCTTGGTCCCTAGCGCGTACAATGAGCAGTTCTTC
TRBD1 . TRBJ2-1 TRBV9 CASSPGDREQFF TGTGCCAGCAGCCCGGGGGACAGGGAGCAGTTCTTC
. . TRBJ2-7 TRBV6-5 CASSYRRSIEQYF TGTGCCAGCAGTTACCGCCGCTCTATCGAGCAGTACTTC
TRBD1 . TRBJ1-5 TRBV2 CASGRDRGNQPQHF TGTGCCAGCGGCCGGGACAGGGGTAACCAGCCCCAGCATTTT
. once TRBJ1-5 TRBV10-1 CASSEPAENQPQHF TGCGCCAGCAGTGAACCTGCAGAAAATCAGCCCCAGCATTTT
. . TRBJ2-1 TRBV5-1 CASSFSNEQFF TGCGCCAGCAGCTTTAGTAATGAGCAGTTCTTC
TRBD1 . TRBJ2-7 TRBV9 CASSVGGGQYFYEQYF TGTGCCAGCAGCGTAGGAGGGGGACAGTATTTCTACGAGCAGTACTTC
TRBD1 . TRBJ1-6 TRBV7-2 CASRPDRGNSPLHF TGTGCCAGCAGACCAGACAGGGGGAATTCACCCCTCCACTTT
TRBD1 . TRBJ2-7 TRBV11-2 CASSGMGQGYEQYF TGTGCCAGCAGCGGAATGGGACAGGGCTACGAGCAGTACTTC